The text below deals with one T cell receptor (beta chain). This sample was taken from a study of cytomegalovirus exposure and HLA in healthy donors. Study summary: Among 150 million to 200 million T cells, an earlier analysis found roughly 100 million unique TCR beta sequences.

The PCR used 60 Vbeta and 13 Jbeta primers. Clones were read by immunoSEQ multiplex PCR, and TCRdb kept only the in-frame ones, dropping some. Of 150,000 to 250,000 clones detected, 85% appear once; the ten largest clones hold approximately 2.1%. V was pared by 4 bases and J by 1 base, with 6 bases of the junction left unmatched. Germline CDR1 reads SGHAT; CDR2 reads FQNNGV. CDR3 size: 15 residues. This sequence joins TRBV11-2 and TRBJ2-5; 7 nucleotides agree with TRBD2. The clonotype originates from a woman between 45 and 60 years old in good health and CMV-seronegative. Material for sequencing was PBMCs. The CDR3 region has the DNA TGTGCCAGCAGCTCCGGACTAGTTCTCCAAGAGACCCAGTACTTC. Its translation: CASSSGLVLQETQYF.